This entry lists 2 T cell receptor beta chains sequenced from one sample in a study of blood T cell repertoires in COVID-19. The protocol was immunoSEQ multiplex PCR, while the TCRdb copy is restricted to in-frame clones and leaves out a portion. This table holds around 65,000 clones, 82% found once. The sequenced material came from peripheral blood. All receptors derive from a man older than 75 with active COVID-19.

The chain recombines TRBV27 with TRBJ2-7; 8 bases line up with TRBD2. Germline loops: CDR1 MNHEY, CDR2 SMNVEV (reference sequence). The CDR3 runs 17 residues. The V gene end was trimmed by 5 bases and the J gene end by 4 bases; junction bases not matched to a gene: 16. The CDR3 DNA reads TGTGCCAGCAGTCCTCTAAGCACTAGCGGAGCCCTTTACGAGCAGTACTTC. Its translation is CASSPLSTSGALYEQYF.

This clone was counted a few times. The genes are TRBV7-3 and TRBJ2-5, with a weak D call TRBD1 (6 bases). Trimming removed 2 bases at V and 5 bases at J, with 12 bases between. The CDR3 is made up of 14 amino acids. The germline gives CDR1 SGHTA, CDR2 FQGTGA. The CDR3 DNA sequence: TGTGCCAGCAGCTTATTTGGACAGTCCGAGACCCAGTACTTC. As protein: CASSLFGQSETQYF.